What follows are 11 T cell receptor beta chains derived from one specimen sequenced in a study of T-cell reconstitution after alpha-beta-depleted transplantation in children. The library targeted TCRbeta and was prepared with unique molecular identifiers. TCRdb reprocessed the PCR reads via MiXCR and lists one record per CDR3 protein. Of roughly 250,000 distinct CDR3 sequences in the sample, 6.5% to 9% were seen once. This specimen consisted of PBMCs, mostly from graft donor cells, obtained 180 days after TCRalphabeta/CD19-depleted stem cell transplant. The receptors here all came from a male patient younger than 18 who had a stem cell transplant for acute lymphoblastic leukemia, so the T cells may come from the graft donor.

This rearrangement joins TRBV4-3 to TRBJ2-2, with 9 bases aligning to TRBD1. The V and J ends lost 6 bases and 1 base, in that order; junction bases with no gene match: 3. The CDR3 contains 15 residues. In germline, CDR1 is LGHNA, CDR2 YSLEER. The CDR3 region has the DNA TGCGCCAGCAGAGACAGGGGGTTGAACACCGGGGAGCTGTTTTTT. Translation gives CASRDRGLNTGELFF.

This clonotype was picked up many times. The J gene is TRBJ2-7, the V gene TRBV29-1; D unclear. V lost 4 bases and J lost 4, with 11 bases in between. This CDR3 region has 12 residues. Germline V gives CDR1 SQVTM, CDR2 ANQGSEA. The CDR3 DNA reads TGCAGCGTTGCAAGTTGGGGTTACGAGCAGTACTTC. Protein product: CSVASWGYEQYF.

There are many counts of this clonotype. This chain uses TRBV15 with TRBJ2-5, with D uncertain. The CDR3 totals 13 residues. Trimming shortened V by 5 bases and J by 3 bases, and 10 bases separated the two germline ends. Germline V gives CDR1 LNHNV, CDR2 YYDKDF (reference sequence). The CDR3 DNA follows: TGTGCCACCAGCCCAGTGGCTAAAGAGACCCAGTACTTC. It specifies CATSPVAKETQYF.

Ten or more counts support this clonotype. The chain uses TRBV20-1 and TRBJ1-1; possibly TRBD1 for D (5 bases). In germline, CDR1 is DFQATT, CDR2 SNEGSKA (reference sequence). Trimming stripped 3 bases from V and 2 bases from J, with 13 bases between. The CDR3 covers 14 residues. CDR3 coding DNA: TGCAGTGCTAGTACGGTGAGGGGAAACACTGAAGCTTTCTTT. Amino acid sequence: CSASTVRGNTEAFF.

This clonotype turned up a few times. The CDR3 DNA is TGCAGTGCTAGGAGACAGGGGCCCAACGAGCAGTACTTC. Translated: CSARRQGPNEQYF. The J gene is TRBJ2-7, the V gene TRBV20-1; 8 nucleotides line up with TRBD1. The CDR3 consists of 13 residues. V was pared by 3 bases and J by 5 bases, with 6 bases of the junction left unmatched. Looked up from germline, CDR1 is DFQATT and CDR2 is SNEGSKA (reference sequence).

This rearrangement joins TRBV15 to TRBJ2-7; weak D call: TRBD2 (6 bases). This CDR3 contains 17 residues. CDR1 and CDR2 from the germline V gene are LNHNV and YYDKDF (reference sequence). Deletions cut 0 bases from V and 0 bases from J, with 15 bases between. CDR3 coding DNA: TGTGCCACCAGCAGAGATCTCGTGGGACTCCGCTCCTACGAGCAGTACTTC. This gives the protein CATSRDLVGLRSYEQYF.

About this clonotype itself: This may be a read error: a much more frequent sequence differs by one nucleotide. The chain has TRBV6-1 and TRBJ1-1; D remains unclear. The germline V gene encodes CDR1 MNHNS and CDR2 SASEGT. The CDR3 loop spans 18 amino acids. V was cut by 4 bases and J by 0 bases, with 21 bases left in between. The CDR3 region has the DNA TGTGCCAGCAGTGGGGCGAGGAGGGATGACGGGATGAACACTGAAGCTTTCTTT. Protein sequence: CASSGARRDDGMNTEAFF.

This clonotype was found many times. The CDR3 spells CASSLGTGVGEQFF. DNA for the CDR3: TGTGCCAGCAGCCTTGGGACAGGGGTTGGTGAGCAGTTCTTC. This chain joins TRBV9 and TRBJ2-1; 10 nucleotides align to TRBD1. CDR3 length: 14 residues. Germline CDR1 is SGDLS and CDR2 is YYNGEE. With V trimmed by 4 bases and J by 9 bases, 7 bases remained unmatched.

This clonotype was observed at least ten times. The chain has TRBV5-1 and TRBJ1-2; the match to TRBD1 covers 7 bases. J lost 3 bases, V lost 4 bases, and 9 bases had no gene match. The CDR3 loop spans 15 amino acids. Germline V lookup: CDR1 SGHRS, CDR2 YFSETQ. The DNA of the CDR3 is TGCGCCAGCAGCGGACCAGAAGGGGGCCACTATGGCTACACCTTC. Amino acid sequence: CASSGPEGGHYGYTF.

The table lists this clonotype with many counts. The gene calls are TRBV10-3 and TRBJ2-5; D possibly corresponds to TRBD2 (5 bases). CDR3 size: 20 residues. V shed 4 bases and J shed 4 bases, with 31 bases lying between them. Germline values: CDR1 ENHRY, CDR2 SYGVKD. The CDR3 reads CAISATLLAGPRGPGETQYF. CDR3 coding DNA: TGTGCCATCAGTGCCACCCTCCTGGCCGGGCCCAGAGGGCCTGGAGAGACCCAGTACTTC.

This clonotype came up many times. J is TRBJ1-3 and V is TRBV4-3; tentative D call: TRBD1 (5 bases). Germline CDR1 reads LGHNA; CDR2 reads YSLEER. The CDR3 extends over 15 amino acids. V was clipped by 0 bases and J by 0 bases, with 6 bases between them. Here the CDR3 reads CASSQEGTSGNTIYF. The CDR3 region has the DNA TGCGCCAGCAGCCAAGAGGGGACCTCTGGAAACACCATATATTTT.